Shown below are 5 T cell receptor beta chains from a single sample sequenced in a study of Ad26.COV2.S vaccination and SARS-CoV-2 variants (dated by TCRdb to 2020 to 2022). Library construction relied on the immunoSEQ multiplex PCR assay. TCRdb provides this immuneACCESS table in a form limited to in-frame rearrangements. Some clones are lacking; in checked studies, under half of them reflect an unresolved V gene, and why the rest are absent is not known. For this sample the table gives nearly 400,000 clones, of which around 91% were detected only once. The ten largest clones capture under 2% of the sample. This specimen's treatment or condition label, interpreted: roughly 20 received Ad26.COV2.S at low or high dose, single or two shots; about five received placebo; per-sample allocation not given. Repertoires of vaccine and placebo recipients were sequenced from samples taken on day 63 after the first injection.

The sample consisted of peripheral blood, taken in a trial of Ad26.COV2.S vaccine versus placebo. These receptors all come from a person aged 18 to 59 who received the Ad26.COV2.S COVID-19 vaccine or a placebo.

This clone was recorded only once. The chain couples TRBV3-1 (or the pseudogene TRBV3-2) to TRBJ2-7; no firm D call. With 3 bases removed from V and 6 bases from J, the gap between germline ends came to 18 bases. The germline V gene encodes CDR1 LGHDT and CDR2 YNNKEL (reference sequence). This CDR3 is built from 15 residues. The CDR3 region has the DNA TGTGCCAGCAGCCAGGGCCCCTCCGCAGAGGTCGAGCAGTACTTC. Encoded protein: CASSQGPSAEVEQYF.

The rearrangement links TRBV7-9 to TRBJ2-2; a weak D match, TRBD1 (6 bases). The CDR3 contains 12 residues. Germline-derived CDR1 and CDR2 are SEHNR and FQNEAQ (reference sequence). V lost 9 bases, J lost 3 bases, and 8 bases lay in between. The CDR3 protein is CARGGDTGELFF. The CDR3 region has the DNA TGTGCCAGAGGGGGTGACACCGGGGAGCTGTTTTTT.

This clone turned up a few times. J is TRBJ2-7 and V is TRBV21-1; whether TRBD2, the table's D call, matches the DNA was not checked. TRBV21-1 is a pseudogene. CDR3 size: 16 residues. The CDR3 region has the DNA TGTGCCAGCAGCAAACGGAGGGGTCACCCCAATTACGAGCAGTACTTC. It yields the protein CASSKRRGHPNYEQYF.

The chain has TRBV11-2 and TRBJ1-1; no clear D gene. The germline V gene has CDR1 SGHAT and CDR2 FQNNGV. The V end lost 5 bases, the J end lost 2 bases, and 9 bases lay between the germline ends. The CDR3 consists of 13 residues. CDR3 sequence: CASSRQKNTEAFF. The CDR3 bases are TGTGCCAGCAGCCGACAAAAAAACACTGAAGCTTTCTTT.

The chain is built from TRBV15 and TRBJ2-1; the D is unclear. This CDR3 has 16 residues. Trimming stripped 3 bases from V and 0 bases from J, with 12 bases between. Germline V gene lookup returns CDR1 LNHNV and CDR2 YYDKDF (reference sequence). CDR3: CATSSLTDRSYNEQFF. The CDR3 DNA follows: TGTGCCACCAGCAGCCTCACGGACCGCTCCTACAATGAGCAGTTCTTC.